The text below deals with one T cell receptor beta chain. The immunoSEQ assay amplified TCRB CDR3 from up to 2 ug DNA. Clones were sequenced by immunoSEQ multiplex PCR, and TCRdb holds only the in-frame ones, with some missing. The profile covers tens of thousands of clones, with 80% to 90% appearing a single time and more than 15% taken by the ten largest. The data stem from a study of glioma-infiltrating T cells after dendritic cell vaccination. PBMC were collected before vaccination, two weeks after the third vaccination, and at progression. CDR1 is SGHVS, CDR2 FQNEAQ, per germline. CDR3 length: 13 amino acids. V gave up 4 bases and J gave up 7 bases; unmatched junction bases: 5.

The sample was blood, taken before dendritic cell vaccination. The clonotype was recovered from a human donor with glioblastoma. V is TRBV7-8 and J is TRBJ1-2, with 8 bases identical to TRBD1. CDR3 sequence reads: CASSSQGARGYTF. The DNA of the CDR3 is TGTGCCAGCAGCTCGCAGGGGGCACGTGGCTACACCTTC. Supplemented by reference TRBV7-8 and TRBJ1-2, the full variable domain reads GAGVSQSPRYKVAKRGQDVALRCDPISGHVSLFWYQQALGQGPEFLTYFQNEAQLDKSGLPSDRFFAERPEGSVSTLKIQRTQQEDSAVYLCASSSQGARGYTFGSGTRLTVV.